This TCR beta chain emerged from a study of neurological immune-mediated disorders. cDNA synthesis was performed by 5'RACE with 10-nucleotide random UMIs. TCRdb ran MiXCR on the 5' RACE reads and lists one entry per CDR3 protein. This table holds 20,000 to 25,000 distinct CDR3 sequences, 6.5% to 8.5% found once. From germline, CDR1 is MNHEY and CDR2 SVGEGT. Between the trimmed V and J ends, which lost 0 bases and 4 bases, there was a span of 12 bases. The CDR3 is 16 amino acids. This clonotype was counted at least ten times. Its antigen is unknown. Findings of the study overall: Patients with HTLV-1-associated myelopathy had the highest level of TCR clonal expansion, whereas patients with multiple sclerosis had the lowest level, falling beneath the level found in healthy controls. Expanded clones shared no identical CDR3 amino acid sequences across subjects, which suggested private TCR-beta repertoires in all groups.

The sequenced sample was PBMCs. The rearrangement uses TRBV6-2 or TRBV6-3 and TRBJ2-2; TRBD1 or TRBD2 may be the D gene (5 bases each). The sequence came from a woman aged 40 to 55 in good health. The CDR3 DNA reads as TGTGCCAGCAGTTACTCGGGGGAGTATGTCACCGGGGAGCTGTTTTTT. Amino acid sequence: CASSYSGEYVTGELFF.